This TCR beta chain came from a study of T cell responses to AZD1222 COVID-19 vaccine. Only in-frame clones appear in the TCRdb table, and some are missing; sequencing was by immunoSEQ multiplex PCR. The sample gives 95,000 to 150,000 clones, roughly 90% of which show up once; 13% to 15% is in the top ten. J lost 5 bases, V lost 1 base, and 9 bases had no gene match. The CDR3 spans 16 residues. CDR1 is LGHNA, CDR2 YSLEER, per germline. This TCR was recovered from an adult in good health. The sequenced sample was peripheral blood, obtained on day 0 of AZD1222 vaccination. The chain uses TRBV4-3 and TRBJ1-1; 8 bases are shared with TRBD1. This chain's CDR3 is CASSQGRQGILTEAFF. The DNA of the CDR3 is TGCGCCAGCAGCCAAGGCAGACAGGGGATACTAACTGAAGCTTTCTTT.